This TCR beta chain was documented in a study of CD8 T cell repertoires and HIV-1 epitope variants (dated by TCRdb to about 2020). General notes on the study: Twenty-five peptides representing autologous and known Gag and Nef epitope variants were each used to stimulate T cells in separate culture wells. A CMV, EBV and flu peptide pool, the Ebola AY9 epitope as negative control, and a no-peptide well were included as control conditions. The epitopes tested were three Gag epitope families plus Nef HW9 and YT9. T cells were enriched using the EasySep Human T Cell Enrichment Kit and then co-cultured with an equal number of autologous T cell-negative cells acting as antigen-presenting cells. The cultures were grown for about nine days in IMDM with gentamicin, and half of the media was changed on days 3 and 7 with IL-2, IL-7 and IL-15 added. A 1M T cell aliquot was kept as an uncultured baseline condition, separate from the roughly 76 T cell cultures. Running each culture condition in triplicate, except for one peptide done in duplicate, gave a total of some 91 T cell cultures.

TCR beta CDR3 regions were sequenced at survey depth on the immunoSEQ platform. The QIAamp DNA micro kit was used to extract genomic DNA from every cultured and uncultured CD8+ T cell population. On the study's bioinformatics: Samples with under 5,000 productive reads were excluded, and this exclusion removed about 6.5% of the roughly 80 HIV peptide-stimulated cultures. A MANAFEST web app trimmed sequences to CDR3 and removed nonproductive sequences, CDR3s under 5 amino acids, and those not starting C or ending F/W. Clonotypes were classified as antigen-specific only if expansion was observed in at least 2 of 3 replicates versus the no-peptide control at FDR 0.01, only within one epitope family. Specific clonotypes also needed at least fivefold higher frequency than in wells stimulated with peptides from other epitope families. The immuneACCESS repertoire file appears here via TCRdb, limited to in-frame rearrangements. These files lack a portion of the clones; in checked studies, under half of the deficit traces to unresolved V genes, and the cause of the others is not known. Clone size and the V and J calls come from that table; the DNA yielded D and trimming. Within this sample are fewer than 3,500 clones, with less than 70% of them counted one time only. The ten most abundant clones make up under 45% of the sample.

The EasySep Human CD8+ T Cell Enrichment Kit was used on day 10 to isolate CD8+ T cells from every culture. With regard to this clone: No antigen is known for it. No per-base quality is available; no much larger clone lies one base away.

Trimming at the junction amounts to 2 bases on V and 0 bases on J, and the germline ends lie 10 bases apart. From the cysteine up to the phenylalanine, the CDR3 has a length of 15 residues. Only the CDR3 DNA stays, 45 bases, in frame from base 1. CDR1 and CDR2 are drawn from the germline V gene (reference sequence): MNHNY, SVGAGI. Study-wide findings and limitations: The study identified eight to ten antigen-specific TCR beta clonotypes, roughly 6 of which appeared to be cross-reactive for autologous or known escape epitope variants. The assay could identify only TCR beta chains and pointed to proliferation in response to antigen, not to T cell function or cytokine profile. The Nef KF9 family was recognized by five clonotypes and the HW9 family by one, and no responses to the TAALDMSHF plasma variant were observed.

Sequenced: cultured CD8+ T cells derived from PBMCs. The origin of this receptor is a male donor with HIV. This chain joins TRBV6-6 to TRBJ1-2, with the D gene uncertain. The CDR3 amino acid sequence is: CASSYERVANYGYTF. The nucleotide sequence reads as follows: TGTGCCAGCAGTTACGAGCGGGTAGCTAACTATGGCTACACCTTC.